This T cell receptor (beta chain) was sequenced during a study of OX40 agonist ivuxolimab in advanced cancers. Background on the whole study: Ivuxolimab was a fully human IgG2 agonistic monoclonal antibody targeting the costimulatory receptor OX40 (CD134). Intravenous ivuxolimab was administered to patients every 2 weeks at six dose levels: 0.01, 0.1, 0.3, 1.5, 3 and 10 mg/kg. Among the approximately 50 dose-escalation patients, around 19 had hepatocellular carcinoma, about 15 melanoma, 9 renal cell carcinoma and 9 head and neck cancer. The dose-escalation cohort was over 70% male with a mean age of approximately 60 years, ranging from about 23 to 85. Patients were allowed to have had prior anti-PD-1, anti-PD-L1 or anti-CTLA-4 therapy, and 40% of the dose-escalation patients had previously received checkpoint inhibitors. Partial responses occurred in three dose-escalation patients, of whom one had hepatocellular carcinoma and two had cutaneous melanoma. The purpose of peripheral TCRbeta sequencing was to test whether ivuxolimab changed TCR sequence diversity and led to clonal T-cell expansion. The paper covers the monotherapy dose-escalation part of the phase I ivuxolimab trial, which included N = 52 patients.

The germline V gene gives CDR1 as SGHRS and CDR2 as YFSETQ. V is pared back by 0 bases and J by 0 bases, with 19 bases lying between the germline termini. The CDR3 numbers 20 residues from cysteine through phenylalanine. Only the CDR3 DNA stays, 60 bases, in frame from base 1. In regard to this clone: The antigen it recognizes is unknown. Base qualities are not recorded, but no much larger clone differs from it by a single base.

The trial excluded patients who had a history of autoimmune disease or who were on systemic immunosuppression. Peripheral blood for TCR sequencing was collected from all dose cohorts at baseline, on cycle 4 day 1, and on cycle 7 day 1. Samples were obtained from an open-label, multicenter, first-in-human phase I dose-escalation trial of ivuxolimab. Adults with locally advanced or metastatic head and neck squamous cell, hepatocellular, melanoma or renal cell carcinoma were enrolled in the trial. Before TCR sequencing, CD4+ and CD8+ T cells were separately sorted from peripheral blood. Broader findings and caveats from the paper: Low levels of normalized T-cell clonal expansion were also seen in some patients who did not respond. In partial responders in the 0.1-3.0 mg/kg groups, normalized peripheral clonal expansion was found to be among the lowest, especially among CD8+ T cells. At doses of 0.1 to 3.0 mg/kg, clonal expansion of both CD4+ and CD8+ T cells in blood was seen between baseline and week 6. The antigen specificity of the clonally expanded peripheral T cells was not determined. After ivuxolimab, expanded clones were on average more numerous among CD8+ T cells than among CD4+ T cells.

For sequencing of the TCRbeta CDR3 region, genomic DNA was extracted from the sorted cells. The immunoSEQ Assay was used for sequencing of TCRbeta CDR3 regions. Not all clones reach the TCRdb copy of this immuneACCESS table, which keeps in-frame sequences only. Checked studies attribute under half of the gap to unresolved V genes and leave the rest unexplained. The sample profile shows approximately 60,000 clones; around 90% of them were found once. In total, the top ten clones hold approximately 0.4% of the sample. The rearrangement combines TRBV5-1 with TRBJ1-6, and perhaps TRBD1 as D gene, on 5 matching bases. Sample: CD4+ or CD8+ T cells sorted from blood, taken in a trial of the OX40 agonist ivuxolimab. The clonotype was recovered from an adult with an advanced solid tumor such as melanoma, head and neck, liver or kidney cancer. At the DNA level, the sequence is TGCGCCAGCAGCTTGGATGGGGGGTCCTTTCAGAGCTCCTATAATTCACCCCTCCACTTT. It codes for CASSLDGGSFQSSYNSPLHF.